The entry below gives a single TCR beta chain sequence along with its context. Its specificity is unknown. These data originate in a study of CD8+ T cells in alopecia areata. Reverse transcription of extracted RNA yielded cDNA, which provided the sequencing template. Sequencing was performed with immunoSEQ multiplex PCR; in TCRdb, only in-frame clones are kept and a portion is missing. The sample records about 180,000 clones, approximately 50% being singletons. Treatment indicated: oral pan-JAK inhibitor, 5-10 mg twice daily. Isolation of CD4+ and CD8+ T cells from PBMCs was achieved by sorting. V lost 4 bases and J lost 3; bases outside the gene matches: 6. The CDR3 consists of 14 residues. Germline CDR1 reads MNHEY; CDR2 reads SMNVEV (reference sequence). Study results and caveats: Scalp samples also yield sequences of resident alphabeta T cells from normal skin. Among the 100 top clones, expanded CD8+ clones, like scalp clonality, were significantly decreased by tofacitinib.

The origin of this receptor is a human donor with alopecia areata. The source was CD8+ T cells sorted from blood, collected around week 54, from a patient treated with tofacitinib. The V and J genes are TRBV27 and TRBJ2-7, with 7 bases identical to TRBD1. This chain's CDR3 is CASSWTGNVYEQYF. The DNA for the CDR3 is TGTGCCAGCAGTTGGACAGGAAATGTCTACGAGCAGTACTTC.